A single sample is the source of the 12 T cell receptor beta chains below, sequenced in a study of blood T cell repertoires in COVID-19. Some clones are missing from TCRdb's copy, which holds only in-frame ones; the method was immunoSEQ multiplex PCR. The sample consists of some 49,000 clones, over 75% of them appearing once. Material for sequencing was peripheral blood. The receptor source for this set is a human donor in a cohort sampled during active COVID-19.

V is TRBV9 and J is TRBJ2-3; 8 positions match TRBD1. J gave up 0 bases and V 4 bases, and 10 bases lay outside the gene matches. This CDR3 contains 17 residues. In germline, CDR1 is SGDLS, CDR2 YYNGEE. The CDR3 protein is CASSFRDRSASTDTQYF. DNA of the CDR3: TGTGCCAGCAGCTTCCGGGACAGGAGTGCTAGCACAGATACGCAGTATTTT.

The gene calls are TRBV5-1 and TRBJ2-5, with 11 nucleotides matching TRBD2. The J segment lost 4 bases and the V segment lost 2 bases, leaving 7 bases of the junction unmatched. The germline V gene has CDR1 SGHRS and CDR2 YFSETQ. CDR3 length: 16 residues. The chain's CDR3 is CASSFLAGGPGETQYF. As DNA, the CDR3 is TGCGCCAGCAGCTTTTTAGCGGGAGGGCCGGGAGAGACCCAGTACTTC.

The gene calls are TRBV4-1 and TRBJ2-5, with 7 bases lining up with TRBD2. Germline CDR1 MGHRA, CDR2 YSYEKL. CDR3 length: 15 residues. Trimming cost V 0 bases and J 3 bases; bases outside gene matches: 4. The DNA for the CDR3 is TGCGCCAGCAGCCAAGATAGGGCGGGAGAAGAGACCCAGTACTTC. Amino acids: CASSQDRAGEETQYF.

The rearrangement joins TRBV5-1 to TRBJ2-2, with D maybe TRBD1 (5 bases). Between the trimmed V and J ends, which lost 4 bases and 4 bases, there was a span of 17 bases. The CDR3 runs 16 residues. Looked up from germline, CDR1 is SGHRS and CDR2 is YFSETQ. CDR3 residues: CASSLLPGQGTGELFF. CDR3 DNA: TGCGCCAGCAGCCTACTCCCAGGGCAGGGCACCGGGGAGCTGTTTTTT.

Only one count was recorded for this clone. The CDR3 DNA reads TGTGCCAGCAGCTCTCTAGCGGGAGGGCACCCCTACAATGAGCAGTTCTTC. Its translation: CASSSLAGGHPYNEQFF. The chain combines TRBV5-6 with TRBJ2-1; the match to TRBD2 covers 12 bases. Germline CDR1 and CDR2: SGHDT and YYEEEE. This CDR3 comprises 17 residues. Losses at the gene ends were 3 bases for V and 2 bases for J; bases not matched to a gene: 6.

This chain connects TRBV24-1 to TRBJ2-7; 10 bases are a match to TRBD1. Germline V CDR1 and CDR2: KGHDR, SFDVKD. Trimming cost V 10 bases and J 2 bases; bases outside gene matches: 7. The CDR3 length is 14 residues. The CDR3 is CATSAGQGTYEQYF. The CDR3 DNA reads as TGTGCCACTTCAGCGGGACAGGGGACCTACGAGCAGTACTTC.

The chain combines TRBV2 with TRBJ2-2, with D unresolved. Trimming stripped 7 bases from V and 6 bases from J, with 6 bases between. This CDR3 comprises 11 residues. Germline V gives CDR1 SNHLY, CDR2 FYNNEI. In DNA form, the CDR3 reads TGTGCCAGCACCCTTTCCGGGGAGCTGTTTTTT. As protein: CASTLSGELFF.

CDR3 sequence (DNA): TGTGCCAGCAGCTTGGGCGGGAGCTTAGACGAGCAGTACTTC. Translating it yields CASSLGGSLDEQYF. The rearrangement links TRBV5-4 to TRBJ2-7, with TRBD2 matching over 7 bases. The CDR3 length is 14 residues. Germline values: CDR1 SGHNT, CDR2 YYREEE (reference sequence). Losses at the gene ends were 0 bases for V and 5 bases for J; bases not matched to a gene: 5.

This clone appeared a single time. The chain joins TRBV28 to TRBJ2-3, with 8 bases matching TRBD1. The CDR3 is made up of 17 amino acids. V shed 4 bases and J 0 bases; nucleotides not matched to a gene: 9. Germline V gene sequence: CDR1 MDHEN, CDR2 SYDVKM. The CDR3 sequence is CASSSHAGTGSTDTQYF. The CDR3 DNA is TGTGCCAGCAGTTCACACGCCGGGACAGGAAGCACAGATACGCAGTATTTT.

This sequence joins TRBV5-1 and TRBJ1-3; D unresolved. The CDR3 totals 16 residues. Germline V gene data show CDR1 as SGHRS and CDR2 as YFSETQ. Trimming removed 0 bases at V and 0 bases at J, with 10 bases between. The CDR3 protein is CASSLDVGISGNTIYF. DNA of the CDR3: TGCGCCAGCAGCTTGGACGTCGGGATCTCTGGAAACACCATATATTTT.

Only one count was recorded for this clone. The CDR3 is CASTPLWGRGEETQYF. In nucleotides, the CDR3 is TGTGCCAGCACCCCCCTTTGGGGGCGAGGCGAAGAGACCCAGTACTTC. The rearrangement uses TRBV6-6 and TRBJ2-5; TRBD1 is a possible D gene (6 bases). The germline CDR1 and CDR2 sequences are MNHNY and SVGAGI (reference sequence). V lost 7 bases and J 3 bases, leaving 21 bases between the germline ends. The CDR3 has 16 amino acids.

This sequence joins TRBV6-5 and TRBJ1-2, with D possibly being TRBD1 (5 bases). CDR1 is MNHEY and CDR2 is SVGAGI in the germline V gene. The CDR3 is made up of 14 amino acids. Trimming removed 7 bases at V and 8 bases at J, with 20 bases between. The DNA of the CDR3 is TGTGCCAGCATCTTGGACACGGCCGGTGGCGGCTACACCTTC. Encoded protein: CASILDTAGGGYTF.